This T cell receptor (beta chain) emerged from a study of cytomegalovirus exposure and HLA in healthy donors. General study findings and limits: Associated with cytomegalovirus, according to the listing, were around 160 TCR beta chains. Clonal expansion was found to be greater in HLA-associated TCR beta chains than in equally common others in a later analysis.

Primers for the PCR totalled 60 Vbeta and 13 Jbeta. Generated by immunoSEQ multiplex PCR, the TCRdb table keeps only in-frame clones and is missing some. Of 100,000 to 150,000 clones in the sample, roughly 66% were seen once. This clone was counted between two and nine times. The antigen is undetermined. CDR3 length: 15 amino acids. Germline V lookup: CDR1 MGHRA, CDR2 YSYEKL. Trimming took off 3 bases at V and 5 bases at J, with 14 bases between the two ends. The TCR sequence derives from a man aged 55 to 69 in good health and CMV-seropositive. The chain has TRBV4-1 and TRBJ1-5, with D possibly matching TRBD1 (6 bases). The sequenced material came from PBMCs. CDR3 nucleotides: TGCGCCAGCAGCCAGTACGACAGGTCCCATCAGCCCCAGCATTTT. As protein: CASSQYDRSHQPQHF.